The sequence of this T cell receptor beta chain was determined in a study of cytomegalovirus exposure and HLA in healthy donors (dated by TCRdb to about 2017). With regard to the full study: An earlier analysis of about 560 of the donors reported about 260 Gb of sequence data and 117 million unique TCR beta sequences obtained from some 170 million T cells. A later genetic analysis took genome-wide SNP genotypes for about 55% of the roughly 670 donors and used that subset as a discovery cohort. Typing coverage differed by locus: A, B, C, DRB1 and DQB1 were typed in about 620-630 donors, DQA1 in about 550, DPA1 in approximately 610, and DPB1 in 400 to 480. Five DR-DQ haplotypes were handled as single units for association and clustering, since linkage in the cohort was strong. Every discovery cohort repertoire had been produced on one sequencing platform. Donor age, sex, ethnicity and CMV serostatus were collected together with the repertoire data. Rather than using new phenotypic data, the later analysis identified candidate immune exposures from TCR beta sequences and from how often those sequences occurred across donors. To study patterns of TCR occurrence, a later analysis re-analyzed previously published TCR beta repertoires from 550 to 800 donors and added high-resolution HLA genotyping. Around 300 gigabases of sequencing data and roughly 90 million unique TCR sequences were included in an early release covering roughly 600 HLA-typed donors. In addition to the first cohort of 650 to 800 subjects, a separate validation cohort of under 150 different subjects was used. Both class I and class II loci were covered by HLA typing, at four-digit resolution. Among 398 genotyped donors of the cohort, an average of around 240,000 unique TCR beta nucleotide sequences were sequenced per donor, 15% to 20% of them non-productive. The aim of the study was to test whether cataloging public T cell receptors could identify signatures of past pathogen exposure. The genetic ancestry cluster associated with self-reported Caucasian donors included 70% to 85% of the roughly 380 genotyped donors. High-throughput TCR immunosequencing, statistical association of individual TCRs with disease status, and machine learning were combined to predict cytomegalovirus infection status. The study profiled the T cell repertoires of under 700 subjects by immunosequencing and related them to cytomegalovirus serostatus. An earlier analysis of more than 450 of the donors used high-throughput TCR beta sequencing to judge whether each TCR beta V gene segment behaved as functional or pseudogenic. Study-level results and caveats: A later analysis reported that several top co-occurrence clusters appeared linked to parvovirus B19, influenza, CMV and Epstein-Barr virus. Immune exposure information for the cohort was limited to CMV serostatus. In a later analysis, HLA-associated TCR beta chains were found to be more clonally expanded and to have lower generation probabilities than equally common non-associated chains. In a later analysis, the rate of TCR association differed among HLA loci, with DRB1 alleles having the most associated TCRs and HLA-C alleles having the fewest. Because counts were too low, roughly 17 rarely observed V segments, including chromosome 9 orphons, were left out of the earlier analysis of over 550 of the donors. In an earlier analysis of approximately 590 of the donors, most TCR beta V segments were observed in productive rearrangements about 87% or about 30% of the time, broadly matching IMGT annotations. A cluster of highly shared sequence variants was judged likely to be a technical artifact of the sequencing pipeline. Some IMGT-functional V segments, including TRBV6-2 and TRBV6-3, could not be distinguished by the 87-base-pair reads and were therefore excluded. Assigning TCR associations to individual alleles was difficult when HLA alleles, especially DR and DQ, strongly co-occurred. In vitro tests confirmed that three of the cytomegalovirus-associated TCR beta chains recognize cytomegalovirus antigens. It was suggested by the authors that the approach could potentially be generalized to other disease states and immunological phenotypes. Compared with the roughly 710-donor mean, donors in an Asian-associated ancestry cluster had fewer N-insertions in productive TCRs, according to a later genetic analysis. In this cohort, only TCR beta chains were sequenced, and detectable features were limited by the absence of alpha or paired-chain data. A later analysis associated roughly 17,000 TCR beta sequences with specific HLA alleles at a false discovery rate of 0.05. A further reported finding was that TCR beta sequences accurately predicted the HLA-A and HLA-B alleles for most subjects in the first cohort. Because HLA typing was missing for some donors at each locus, association tests included only the typed subset. Most TCR sequences were observed very rarely across donors, whereas some public TCRs were present in many individuals. Roughly uniform sequencing depth across donors was assumed in presence/absence analyses, although this assumption may not hold. Correlated functional status among segregating V segments might reflect linkage disequilibrium, but an unknown experimental factor could not be ruled out. V-gene and J-gene trimming of TCR beta chains was associated with a missense DCLRE1C variant in a later genetic analysis, and the association was replicated in an independent cohort. The study listed 150 to 200 TCR beta chains as associated with cytomegalovirus. In a later analysis, most CMV-associated TCR beta chains were found to appear HLA-restricted, with HLA associations seemingly driven largely by CMV exposure. The classifier was reported to diagnose cytomegalovirus status with high specificity and sensitivity in both the original cohort and the validation cohort.

In total, more than 500 healthy bone marrow donors made up the cohort. Cohort members were all nominally healthy when sampled, although unrecorded immune exposures were likely present. The donor was CMV seropositive and belonged to the group of more than 250 seropositive cohort members. A peripheral blood sample was provided by each donor, and peripheral blood mononuclear cells were used for TCR beta sequencing. Genomic DNA extraction from the blood cell samples was performed with the Qiagen DNeasy Blood Extraction Kit. Library preparation used the immunoSEQ multiplex PCR assay. A mixture of 60 forward primers for TCR Vbeta segments and 13 reverse primers for TCR Jbeta segments was used in the multiplex PCR. A multiplex PCR assay on genomic DNA amplified the CDR3 region of rearranged TCR beta genes. The Illumina HiSeq System was used to sequence the amplified TCR beta libraries as 87-base-pair reads. The source study handled its data this way. In a later analysis, 70 million to 95 million unique TCR beta chains were counted across the roughly 670 repertoires, and some 10 million of these chains were shared by at least two donors. Raw reads were error-corrected and collapsed into unique sequences with a nearest-neighbor algorithm that merged closely related sequences to remove PCR and sequencing errors. CDR3 sequences were aligned to IMGT reference sequences to assign V, D and J gene segments. For a sequence to be retained, a match of at least six nucleotides to both a V gene segment and a J gene segment was required. Rearrangements were classified as productive when the CDR3 lacked stop codons and remained in frame with V and J, and all other rearrangements were classified as non-productive. CDR3 was defined by IMGT convention, running from the second conserved V-encoded cysteine to the conserved J-encoded phenylalanine. In an earlier analysis of around 540 of the donors, sequences lacking an unambiguous match to a single V gene segment were excluded. In an earlier analysis of some 590 of the donors, a V segment was called functional when productive rearrangements were above 56.7%, and segregating when the standard deviation between donors exceeded 5%. A statistical classification framework was built for diagnosing cytomegalovirus status from the catalog of TCR beta chain sequences. In a later analysis, V and J genes were assigned by comparing TCR nucleotide sequences against IMGT/GENE-DB human TR gene sequences. The TCRdist pipeline was used in a later analysis to assign CDR3 sequences and most-parsimonious VDJ recombination scenarios. In a later analysis, each TCR beta chain was defined by its CDR3 amino acid sequence together with its V-gene family, and reads lacking a unique V-gene family were excluded. As a way to deal with suspected cross-contamination and a sequencing artifact, a later analysis dropped approximately 590 nucleotide sequences that were highly shared and had low generation probability. A later analysis calculated a clonal expansion index for each public chain from normalized within-repertoire ranks of inferred template counts. Generation probabilities in a later analysis came from a VDJ recombination model fitted to out-of-frame rearrangements, and those results were checked against IGoR. Hypergeometric tests were used in a later analysis to score TCR-TCR, TCR-HLA and TCR-CMV co-occurrence, with a repertoire-size bias correction applied to the TCR pairs. False discovery rates were estimated in a later analysis by permuting HLA or CMV assignments 20 times. In a later analysis, co-occurring TCRs were grouped using DBSCAN, and TCRdist sequence similarity was added for clustering within HLA-allele-positive subsets. Co-occurrence clustering excluded repertoires with fewer than 30,000 or more than 120,000 public chains, plus five with anomalous nucleotide sharing. The table comes from immuneACCESS by way of TCRdb, which keeps in-frame sequences with V and J called. Part of the clones is missing from these tables; in studies checked, under half for an unresolved V gene and the rest for unknown reasons. V, J and clone size derive from that table, while D and trimming were established from the DNA sequence. In this sample the table shows 70,000 to 95,000 clones, roughly 83% of which occur a single time. The top ten constitute about 15% of the sample.

This clone was counted a few times. Its binding antigen is unknown. No base-level quality is on record; no much larger clone is a single base apart. CDR1 LNHNV and CDR2 YYDKDF were looked up in the germline V gene (reference sequence). Including the terminal cysteine and phenylalanine, the CDR3 comprises 16 residues. Only CDR3 DNA is held: 48 bases, read in frame from base 1. Relative to germline, V is missing 3 bases and J is missing 5 bases, with 9 bases of the junction outside any gene match. The rearranged chain carries TRBV15 and TRBJ1-2; 10 bases in the junction line up with TRBD1. The sequenced sample was PBMCs. This TCR was recovered from a woman aged 40 to 50 in good health and CMV-seropositive. The CDR3 amino acid sequence is: CATSRGQGQKTYGYTF. The DNA sequence reads TGTGCCACCAGCAGGGGACAGGGGCAAAAAACTTATGGCTACACCTTC.